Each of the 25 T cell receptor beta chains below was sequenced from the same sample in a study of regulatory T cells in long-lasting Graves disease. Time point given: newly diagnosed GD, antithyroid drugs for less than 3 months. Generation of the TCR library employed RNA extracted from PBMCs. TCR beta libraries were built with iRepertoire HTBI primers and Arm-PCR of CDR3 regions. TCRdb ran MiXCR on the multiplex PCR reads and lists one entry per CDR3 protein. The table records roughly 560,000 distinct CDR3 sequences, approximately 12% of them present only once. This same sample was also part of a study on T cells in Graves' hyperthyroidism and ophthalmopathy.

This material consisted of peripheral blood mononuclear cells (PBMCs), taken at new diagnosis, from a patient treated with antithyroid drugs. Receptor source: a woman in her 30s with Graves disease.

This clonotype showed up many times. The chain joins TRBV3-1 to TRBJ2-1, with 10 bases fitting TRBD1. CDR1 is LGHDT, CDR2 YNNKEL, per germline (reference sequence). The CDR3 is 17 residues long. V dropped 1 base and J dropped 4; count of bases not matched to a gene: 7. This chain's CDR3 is CASSQVTGTGVYNEQFF. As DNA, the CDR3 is TGTGCCAGCAGCCAAGTTACCGGGACAGGGGTGTACAATGAGCAGTTCTTC.

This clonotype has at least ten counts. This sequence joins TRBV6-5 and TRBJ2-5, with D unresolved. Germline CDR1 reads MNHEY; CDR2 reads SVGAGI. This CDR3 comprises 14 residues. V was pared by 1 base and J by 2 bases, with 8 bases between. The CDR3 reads CASSYLAGQETQYF. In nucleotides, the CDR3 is TGTGCCAGCAGTTACTTGGCAGGACAAGAGACCCAGTACTTC.

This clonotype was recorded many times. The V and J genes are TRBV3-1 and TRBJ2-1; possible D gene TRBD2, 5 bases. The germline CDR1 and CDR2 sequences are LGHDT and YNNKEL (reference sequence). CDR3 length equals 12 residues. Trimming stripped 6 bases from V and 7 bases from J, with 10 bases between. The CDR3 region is CASSRTRNEQFF. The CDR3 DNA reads TGTGCCAGCAGTCGAACTAGGAATGAGCAGTTCTTC.

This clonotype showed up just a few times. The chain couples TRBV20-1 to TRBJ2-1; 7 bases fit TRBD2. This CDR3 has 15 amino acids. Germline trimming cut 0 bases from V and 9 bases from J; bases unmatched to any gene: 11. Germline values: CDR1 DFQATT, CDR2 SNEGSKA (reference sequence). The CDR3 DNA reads TGCAGTGCTAGAGACCCCCTGGCGGGAGATGGTGAGCAGTTCTTC. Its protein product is CSARDPLAGDGEQFF.

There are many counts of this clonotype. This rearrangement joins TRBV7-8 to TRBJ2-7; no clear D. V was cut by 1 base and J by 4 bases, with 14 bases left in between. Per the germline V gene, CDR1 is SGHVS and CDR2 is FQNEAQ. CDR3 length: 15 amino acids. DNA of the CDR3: TGTGCCAGCAGCTTAGGAGCTGTCGTGCGGTACGAGCAGTACTTC. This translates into CASSLGAVVRYEQYF.

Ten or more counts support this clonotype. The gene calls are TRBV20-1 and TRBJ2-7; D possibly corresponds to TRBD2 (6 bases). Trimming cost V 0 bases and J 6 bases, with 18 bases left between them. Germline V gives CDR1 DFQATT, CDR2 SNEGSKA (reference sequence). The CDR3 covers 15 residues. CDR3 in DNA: TGCAGTGCTAGAGATCAGGCAGAAGGACTACTCGAGCAGTACTTC. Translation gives CSARDQAEGLLEQYF.

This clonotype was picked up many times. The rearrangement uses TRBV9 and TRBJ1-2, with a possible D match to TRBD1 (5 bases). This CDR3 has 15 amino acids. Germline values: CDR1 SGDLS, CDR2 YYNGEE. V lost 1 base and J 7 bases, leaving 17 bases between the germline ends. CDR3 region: CASSVSAGRELGYTF. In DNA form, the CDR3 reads TGTGCCAGCAGCGTAAGCGCAGGGAGGGAGCTTGGCTACACCTTC.

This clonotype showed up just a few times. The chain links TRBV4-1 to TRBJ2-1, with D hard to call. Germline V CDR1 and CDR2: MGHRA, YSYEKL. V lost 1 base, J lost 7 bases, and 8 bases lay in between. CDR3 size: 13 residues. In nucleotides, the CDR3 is TGCGCCAGCAGCCAAGTCCTGGCAAATGAGCAGTTCTTC. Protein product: CASSQVLANEQFF.

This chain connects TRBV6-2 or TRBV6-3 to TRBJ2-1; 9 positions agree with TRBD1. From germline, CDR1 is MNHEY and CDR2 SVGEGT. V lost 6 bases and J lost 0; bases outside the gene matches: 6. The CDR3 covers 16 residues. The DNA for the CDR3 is TGTGCCAGCAGACCCGGGACAGGGATCTCCTACAATGAGCAGTTCTTC. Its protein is CASRPGTGISYNEQFF.

CDR3 sequence (DNA): TGTGCCAGCTCCCCGGGGGAAGGGGACCAGCCCCAGCATTTT. Amino acid sequence: CASSPGEGDQPQHF. V and J are TRBV18 and TRBJ1-5; TRBD1 is a possible D gene (5 bases). The V gene lost 6 bases and the J gene lost 7 bases, with 16 bases spanning the gap. The CDR3 totals 14 residues. Germline lookup yields CDR1 KGHSH and CDR2 LQKENI.

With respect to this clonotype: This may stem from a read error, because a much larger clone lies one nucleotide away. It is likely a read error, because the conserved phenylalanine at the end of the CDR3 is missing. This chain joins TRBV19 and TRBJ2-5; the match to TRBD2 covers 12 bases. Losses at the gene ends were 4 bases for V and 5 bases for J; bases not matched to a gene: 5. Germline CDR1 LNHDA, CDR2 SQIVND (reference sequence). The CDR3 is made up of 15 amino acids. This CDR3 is CASSRTSGIWETQYS. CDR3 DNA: TGTGCCAGTAGTAGGACTAGCGGGATATGGGAGACCCAGTACTCC.

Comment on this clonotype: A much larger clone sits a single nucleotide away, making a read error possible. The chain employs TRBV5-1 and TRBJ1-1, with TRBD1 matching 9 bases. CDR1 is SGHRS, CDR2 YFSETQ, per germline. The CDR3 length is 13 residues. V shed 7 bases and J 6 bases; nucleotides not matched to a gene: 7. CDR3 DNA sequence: TGCGCCAGCGGCTCGGACAGGGGCGCTGAAGCTTTCTTT. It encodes CASGSDRGAEAFF.

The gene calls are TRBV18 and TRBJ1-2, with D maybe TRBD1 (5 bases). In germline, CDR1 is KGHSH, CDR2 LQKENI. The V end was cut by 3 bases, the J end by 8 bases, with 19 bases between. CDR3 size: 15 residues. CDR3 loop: CASSPATGPMGGYTF. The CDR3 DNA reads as TGTGCCAGCTCACCGGCCACAGGACCGATGGGGGGCTACACCTTC.

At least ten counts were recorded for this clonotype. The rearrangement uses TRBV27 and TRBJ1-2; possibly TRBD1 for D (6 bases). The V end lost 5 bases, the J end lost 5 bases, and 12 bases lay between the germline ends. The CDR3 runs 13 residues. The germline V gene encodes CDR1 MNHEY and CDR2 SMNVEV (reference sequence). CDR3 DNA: TGTGCCAGCAGTCCCCCCACAGGGTATGGCTACACCTTC. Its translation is CASSPPTGYGYTF.

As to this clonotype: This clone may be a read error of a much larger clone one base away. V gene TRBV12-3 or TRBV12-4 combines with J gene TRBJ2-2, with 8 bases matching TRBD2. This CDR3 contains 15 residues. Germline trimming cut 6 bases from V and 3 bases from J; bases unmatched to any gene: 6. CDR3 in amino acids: CASRVAGIYTGELFF. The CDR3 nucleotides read TGTGCCAGCAGGGTAGCGGGGATCTACACCGGGGAGCTGTTTTTT.

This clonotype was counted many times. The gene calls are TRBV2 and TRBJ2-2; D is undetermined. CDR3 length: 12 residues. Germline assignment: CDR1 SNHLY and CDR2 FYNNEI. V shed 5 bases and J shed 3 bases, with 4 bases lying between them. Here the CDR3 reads CASSSDTGELFF. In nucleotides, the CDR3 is TGTGCCAGCAGTAGCGACACCGGGGAGCTGTTTTTT.

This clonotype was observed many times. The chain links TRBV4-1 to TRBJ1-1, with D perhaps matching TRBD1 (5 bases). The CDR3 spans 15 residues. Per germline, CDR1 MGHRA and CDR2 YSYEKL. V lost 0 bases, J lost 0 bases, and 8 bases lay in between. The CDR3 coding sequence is TGCGCCAGCAGCCAAGATCAGGGTGTGAACACTGAAGCTTTCTTT. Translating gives CASSQDQGVNTEAFF.

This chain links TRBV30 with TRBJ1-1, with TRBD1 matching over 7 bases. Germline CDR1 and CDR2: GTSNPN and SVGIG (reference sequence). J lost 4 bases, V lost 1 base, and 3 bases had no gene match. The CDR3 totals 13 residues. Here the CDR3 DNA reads TGTGCCTGGAGTGAACAGGGGATCACTGAAGCTTTCTTT. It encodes CAWSEQGITEAFF.

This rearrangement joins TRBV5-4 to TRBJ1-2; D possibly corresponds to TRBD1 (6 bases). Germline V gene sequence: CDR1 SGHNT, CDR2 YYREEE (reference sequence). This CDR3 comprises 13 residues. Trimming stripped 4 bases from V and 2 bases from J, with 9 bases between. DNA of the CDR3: TGTGCCAGCAGCACTGACAGGAACTATGGCTACACCTTC. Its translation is CASSTDRNYGYTF.

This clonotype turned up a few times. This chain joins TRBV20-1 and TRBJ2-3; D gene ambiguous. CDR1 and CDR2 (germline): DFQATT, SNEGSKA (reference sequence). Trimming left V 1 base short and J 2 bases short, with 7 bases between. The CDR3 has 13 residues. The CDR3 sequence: CSARVGFTDTQYF. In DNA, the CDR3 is TGCAGTGCTAGAGTGGGGTTCACAGATACGCAGTATTTT.

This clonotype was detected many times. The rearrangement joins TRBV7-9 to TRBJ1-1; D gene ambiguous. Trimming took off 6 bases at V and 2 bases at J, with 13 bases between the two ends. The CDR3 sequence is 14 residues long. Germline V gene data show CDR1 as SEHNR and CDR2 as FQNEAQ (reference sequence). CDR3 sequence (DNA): TGTGCCAGCAGAGACGGAGAATTAAACACTGAAGCTTTCTTT. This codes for CASRDGELNTEAFF.

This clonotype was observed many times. This chain's CDR3 is CASSAGQGVSNYGYTF. For the CDR3, the DNA is TGTGCCAGCAGTGCTGGACAGGGCGTGTCTAACTATGGCTACACCTTC. V gene TRBV6-2 or TRBV6-3 combines with J gene TRBJ1-2; TRBD1 matches 8 bases. The CDR3 is 16 amino acids. Germline V lookup: CDR1 MNHEY, CDR2 SVGEGT. V lost 5 bases, J lost 0 bases, and 8 bases stayed unmatched.

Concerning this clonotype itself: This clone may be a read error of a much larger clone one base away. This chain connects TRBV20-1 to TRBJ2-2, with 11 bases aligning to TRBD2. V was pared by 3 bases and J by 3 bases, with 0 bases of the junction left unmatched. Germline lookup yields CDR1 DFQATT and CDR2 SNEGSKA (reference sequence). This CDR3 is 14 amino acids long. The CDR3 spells CSARGLADTGELFF. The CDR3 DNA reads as TGCAGTGCTAGGGGACTAGCGGACACCGGGGAGCTGTTTTTT.

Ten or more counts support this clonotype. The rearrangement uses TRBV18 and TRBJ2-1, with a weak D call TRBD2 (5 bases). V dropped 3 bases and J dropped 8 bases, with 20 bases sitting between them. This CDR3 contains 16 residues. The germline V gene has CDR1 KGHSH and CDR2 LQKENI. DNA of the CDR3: TGTGCCAGCTCACCGTTCGTTCGGGGAACAAATGATGAGCAGTTCTTC. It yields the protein CASSPFVRGTNDEQFF.

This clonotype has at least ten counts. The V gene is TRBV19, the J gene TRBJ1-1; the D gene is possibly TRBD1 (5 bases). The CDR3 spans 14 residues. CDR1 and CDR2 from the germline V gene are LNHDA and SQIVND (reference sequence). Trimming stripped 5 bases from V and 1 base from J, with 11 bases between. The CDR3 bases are TGTGCCAGTAGTCCCCCGGGGGGGAACACTGAAGCTTTCTTT. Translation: CASSPPGGNTEAFF.